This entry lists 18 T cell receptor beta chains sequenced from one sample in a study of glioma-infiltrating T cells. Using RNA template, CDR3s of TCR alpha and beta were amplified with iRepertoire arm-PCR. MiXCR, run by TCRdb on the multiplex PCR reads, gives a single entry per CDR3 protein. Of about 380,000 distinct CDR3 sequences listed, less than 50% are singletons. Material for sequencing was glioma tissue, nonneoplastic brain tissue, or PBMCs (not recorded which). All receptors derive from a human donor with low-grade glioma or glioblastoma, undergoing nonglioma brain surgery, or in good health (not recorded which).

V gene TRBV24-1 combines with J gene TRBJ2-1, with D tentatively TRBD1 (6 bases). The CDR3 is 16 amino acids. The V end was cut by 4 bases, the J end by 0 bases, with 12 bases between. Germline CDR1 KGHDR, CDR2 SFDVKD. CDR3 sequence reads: CATSDTRGSSYNEQFF. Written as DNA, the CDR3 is TGTGCCACCAGTGACACCAGGGGCAGCTCCTACAATGAGCAGTTCTTC.

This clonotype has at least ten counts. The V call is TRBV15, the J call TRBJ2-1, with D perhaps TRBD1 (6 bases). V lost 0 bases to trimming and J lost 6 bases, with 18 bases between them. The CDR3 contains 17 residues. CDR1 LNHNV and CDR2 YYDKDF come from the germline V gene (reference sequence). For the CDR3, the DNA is TGTGCCACCAGCAGAGATGGGGCAGGGGCAAGAATCAATGAGCAGTTCTTC. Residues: CATSRDGAGARINEQFF. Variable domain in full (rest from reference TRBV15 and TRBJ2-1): DAMVIQNPRYQVTQFGKPVTLSCSQTLNHNVMYWYQQKSSQAPKLLFHYYDKDFNNEADTPDNFQSRRPNTSFCFLDIRSPGLGDTAMYLCATSRDGAGARINEQFFGPGTRLTVL.

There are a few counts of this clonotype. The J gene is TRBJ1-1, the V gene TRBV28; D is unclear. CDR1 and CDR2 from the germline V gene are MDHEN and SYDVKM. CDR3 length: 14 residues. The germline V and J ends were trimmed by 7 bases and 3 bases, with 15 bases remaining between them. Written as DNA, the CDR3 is TGTGCCAGCACCCCATGGGGATCGGACACTGAAGCTTTCTTT. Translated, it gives CASTPWGSDTEAFF.

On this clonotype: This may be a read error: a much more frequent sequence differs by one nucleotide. This CDR3 is CSASTYTF. CDR3 coding DNA: TGCAGTGCTAGCACCTACACCTTC. V usage is TRBV20-1 and J usage is TRBJ1-2; D is unclear. V lost 3 bases, J lost 10 bases, and 3 bases lay in between. The CDR3 sequence is 8 residues long. The germline gives CDR1 DFQATT, CDR2 SNEGSKA (reference sequence).

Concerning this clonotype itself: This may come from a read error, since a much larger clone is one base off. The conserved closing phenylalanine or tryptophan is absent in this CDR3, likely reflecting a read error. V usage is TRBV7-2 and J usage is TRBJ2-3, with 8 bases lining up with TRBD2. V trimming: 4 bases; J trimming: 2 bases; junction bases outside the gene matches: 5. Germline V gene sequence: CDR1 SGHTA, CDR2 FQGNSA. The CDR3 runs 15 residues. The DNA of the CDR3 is TGTGCCAGCAGCTCAGGACTAGCTCCCACAGATACGCAGTATCTT. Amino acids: CASSSGLAPTDTQYL.

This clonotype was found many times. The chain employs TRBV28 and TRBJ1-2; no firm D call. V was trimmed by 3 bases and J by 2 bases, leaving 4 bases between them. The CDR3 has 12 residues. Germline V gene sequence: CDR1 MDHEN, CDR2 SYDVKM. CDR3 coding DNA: TGTGCCAGCAGTTTCAGAAACTATGGCTACACCTTC. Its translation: CASSFRNYGYTF.

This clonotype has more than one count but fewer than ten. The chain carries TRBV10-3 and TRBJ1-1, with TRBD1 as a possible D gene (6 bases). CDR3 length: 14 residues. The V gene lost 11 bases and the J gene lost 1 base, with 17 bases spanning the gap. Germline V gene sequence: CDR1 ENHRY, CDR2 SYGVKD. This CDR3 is CASAGGGGNTEAFF. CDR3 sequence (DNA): TGTGCCTCGGCGGGGGGCGGGGGGAACACTGAAGCTTTCTTT.

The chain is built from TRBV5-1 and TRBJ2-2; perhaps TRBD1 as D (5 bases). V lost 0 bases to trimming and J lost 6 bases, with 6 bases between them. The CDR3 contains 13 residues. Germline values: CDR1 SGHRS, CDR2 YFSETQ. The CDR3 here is CASSLETAGELFF. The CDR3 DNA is TGCGCCAGCAGCTTGGAGACAGCCGGGGAGCTGTTTTTT.

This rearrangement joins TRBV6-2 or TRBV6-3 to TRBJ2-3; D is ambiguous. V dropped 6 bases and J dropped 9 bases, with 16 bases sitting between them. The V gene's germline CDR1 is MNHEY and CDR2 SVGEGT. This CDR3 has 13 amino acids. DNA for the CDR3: TGTGCCAGCAGAGAACAAAAGCGAGGCACGCAGTATTTT. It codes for CASREQKRGTQYF.

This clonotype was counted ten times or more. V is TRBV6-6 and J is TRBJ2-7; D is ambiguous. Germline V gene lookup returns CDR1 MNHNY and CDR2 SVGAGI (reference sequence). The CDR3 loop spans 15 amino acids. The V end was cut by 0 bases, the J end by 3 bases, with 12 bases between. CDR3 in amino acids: CASSYSLHRVYEQYF. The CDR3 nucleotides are TGTGCCAGCAGTTACTCCTTACATAGGGTCTACGAGCAGTACTTC.

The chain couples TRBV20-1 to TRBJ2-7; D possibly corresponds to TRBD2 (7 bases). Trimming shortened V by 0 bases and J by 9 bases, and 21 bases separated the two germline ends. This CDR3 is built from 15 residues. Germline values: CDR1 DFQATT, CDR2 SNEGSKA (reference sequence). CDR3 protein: CSARDRGGGAYWQYF. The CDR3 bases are TGCAGTGCTAGAGATAGGGGGGGGGGCGCATATTGGCAGTACTTC.

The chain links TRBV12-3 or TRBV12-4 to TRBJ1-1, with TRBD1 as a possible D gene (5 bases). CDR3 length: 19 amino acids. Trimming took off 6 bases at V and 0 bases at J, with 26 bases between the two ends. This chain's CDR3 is CASSQERGYREGLNTEAFF. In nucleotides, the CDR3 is TGTGCCAGCAGCCAAGAGAGGGGATACCGAGAAGGGTTGAACACTGAAGCTTTCTTT.

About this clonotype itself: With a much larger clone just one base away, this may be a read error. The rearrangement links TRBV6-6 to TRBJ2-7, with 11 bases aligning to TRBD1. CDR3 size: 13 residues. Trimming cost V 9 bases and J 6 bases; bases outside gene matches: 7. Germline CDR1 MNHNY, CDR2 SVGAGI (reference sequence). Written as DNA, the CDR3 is TGTGCCAGTACGGGACAGGGGGGCTCCGAGCAGTACTTC. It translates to CASTGQGGSEQYF.

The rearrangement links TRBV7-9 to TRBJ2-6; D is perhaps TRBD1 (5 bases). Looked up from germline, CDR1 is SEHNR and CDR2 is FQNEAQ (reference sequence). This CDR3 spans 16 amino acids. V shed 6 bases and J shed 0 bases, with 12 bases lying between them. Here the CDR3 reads CASRYRRGSGANVLTF. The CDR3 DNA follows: TGTGCCAGCAGATACAGAAGGGGCTCTGGGGCCAACGTCCTGACTTTC.

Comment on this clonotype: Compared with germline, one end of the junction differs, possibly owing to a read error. DNA of the CDR3: TGTGCCAGCAGTCCACACCTAACAGGGGGCGCGGGAGGCTACGCCTTC. Amino acids: CASSPHLTGGAGGYAF. The chain links TRBV27 to TRBJ1-2; TRBD1 aligns across 9 bases. From germline, CDR1 is MNHEY and CDR2 SMNVEV (reference sequence). CDR3 length: 16 residues.

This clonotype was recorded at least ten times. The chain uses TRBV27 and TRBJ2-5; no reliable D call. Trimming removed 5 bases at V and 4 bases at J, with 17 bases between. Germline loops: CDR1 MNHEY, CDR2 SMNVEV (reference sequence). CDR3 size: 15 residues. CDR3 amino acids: CASSTRWSSLETQYF. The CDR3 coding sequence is TGTGCCAGCAGTACCCGGTGGAGTAGCTTAGAGACCCAGTACTTC.

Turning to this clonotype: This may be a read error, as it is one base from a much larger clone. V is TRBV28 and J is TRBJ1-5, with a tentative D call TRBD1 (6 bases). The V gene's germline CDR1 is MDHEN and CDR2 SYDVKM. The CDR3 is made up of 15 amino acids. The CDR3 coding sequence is TGTGCCAGCAGCCAAAGGGGGAGATACAATCAGCCCCAGCGTTTT. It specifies CASSQRGRYNQPQRF.

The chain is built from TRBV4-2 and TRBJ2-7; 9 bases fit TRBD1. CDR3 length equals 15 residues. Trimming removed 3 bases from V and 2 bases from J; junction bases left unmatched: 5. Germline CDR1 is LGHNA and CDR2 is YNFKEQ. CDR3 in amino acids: CASSHGQGIPYEQYF. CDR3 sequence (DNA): TGTGCCAGCAGCCACGGACAGGGGATCCCCTACGAGCAGTACTTC.